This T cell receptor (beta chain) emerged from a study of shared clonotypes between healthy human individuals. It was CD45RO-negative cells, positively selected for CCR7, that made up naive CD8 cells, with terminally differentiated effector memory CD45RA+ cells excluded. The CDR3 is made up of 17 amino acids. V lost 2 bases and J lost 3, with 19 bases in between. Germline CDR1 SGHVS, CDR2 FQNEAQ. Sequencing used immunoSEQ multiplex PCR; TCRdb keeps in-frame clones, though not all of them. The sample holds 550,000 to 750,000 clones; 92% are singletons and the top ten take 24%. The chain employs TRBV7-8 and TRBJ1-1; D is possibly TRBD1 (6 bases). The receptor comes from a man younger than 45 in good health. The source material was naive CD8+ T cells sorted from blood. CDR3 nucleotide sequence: TGTGCCAGCAGCTTATCGAACCAAGGAGGGGGTGACACTGAAGCTTTCTTT. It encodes CASSLSNQGGGDTEAFF.